This T cell receptor beta chain was captured by sequencing in a study of T cell responses to AZD1222 COVID-19 vaccine. General study findings and limits: At 160-218 and 743-854, vaccine-associated CD4 TCRs were dominant, and they spanned spike. Donor demographics were predominantly white British with a female majority; clonal diversity may be underestimated. Nearly half of the spike-specific TCRs reportedly recognize variant regions that carry no mutations.

In germline, CDR1 is MNHEY, CDR2 SVGEGT. This CDR3 is built from 12 residues. Trimming shortened V by 6 bases and J by 6 bases, and 8 bases separated the two germline ends. TCRdb keeps only in-frame clones here, not all; method: immunoSEQ multiplex PCR. The table lists 120,000 to 150,000 clones, 70% to 90% of them singletons. Comments on this clone: Its target is not known.

The V and J genes are TRBV6-2 or TRBV6-3 and TRBJ2-2; a possible D gene is TRBD2 (5 bases). This TCR was sampled from an adult in good health. The material sequenced was peripheral blood, taken on day 0 of AZD1222 vaccination. CDR3 coding DNA: TGTGCCAGCAGCCGCGGGCCCGGGGAGCTGTTTTTT. Its translation is CASSRGPGELFF.